Below, one T cell receptor beta chain is given with its context. Its specificity is not known. The data originate from a study of cytomegalovirus exposure and HLA in healthy donors. Study-level results: Rarity marked most TCR sequences, yet some public TCRs occurred in many donors. According to the study, roughly 180 TCR beta chains were cytomegalovirus-associated. According to a subsequent analysis, TCR clusters identified in the first cohort showed a tendency to co-occur across the 100 to 150 validation repertoires.

Assay: immunoSEQ multiplex PCR; the TCRdb copy retains only in-frame clones and omits some. Among some 130,000 clones, about 88% were seen once, and the ten largest hold around 1.3%. The CDR3 contains 14 residues. Germline V gene lookup returns CDR1 MNHNS and CDR2 SASEGT. V lost 4 bases, J lost 8 bases, and 14 bases lay in between. Separation from the approximately 660-subject first cohort characterized the approximately 120-subject validation cohort, to which the donors belonged. Sequencing was carried out using PBMCs. The V gene is TRBV6-1, the J gene TRBJ1-4, with D possibly matching TRBD1 (6 bases). The TCR originated in a woman under 30 in good health and CMV-seronegative. The CDR3 DNA is TGTGCCAGCAGTGTCAGGGGAGTCGAGGAAAAACTGTTTTTT. It translates to CASSVRGVEEKLFF.